This section outlines one TCR beta chain sequence together with its context. The antigen is undetermined. Within the sample, other DNA sequences also encode this same CDR3. The data derive from a study of cytomegalovirus exposure and HLA in healthy donors. Findings and limits, study-wide: Presence/absence comparisons presumed near-even sequencing depth among donors.

PCR primers comprised 60 Vbeta and 13 Jbeta primers. Here immunoSEQ multiplex PCR was the method, and the copy in TCRdb shows in-frame clones only, minus some. The sample includes tens of thousands of clones. The CDR3 is 16 amino acids. V trimming: 3 bases; J trimming: 0 bases; junction bases outside the gene matches: 4. The germline CDR1 and CDR2 sequences are LNHNV and YYDKDF (reference sequence). Material for sequencing was PBMCs. This TCR was sampled from a male donor in good health and CMV-seronegative. The V call is TRBV15, the J call TRBJ1-4, with TRBD1 matching 7 bases. CDR3: CATSRAGTATNEKLFF. The CDR3 DNA reads TGTGCCACCAGCAGGGCTGGGACAGCAACTAATGAAAAACTGTTTTTT.